The subject of this entry is one TCR beta chain. Its antigen is not known. This could be a read error, since a much larger clone is one nucleotide away. It was with a sample-barcoded 5' primer and a J-beta primer mix that a second PCR of about 6 to 12 cycles was run. TCRdb itself ran the 5' RACE reads through MiXCR, one entry per CDR3 protein. The sample lists around 650,000 distinct CDR3 sequences, approximately 30% occurring once. The data stem from a study of blood T cells in healthy people across ages. Study overall: Every two T cells gave about one barcoded beta molecule via template switching. Whole-study findings and limits: The study regarded diversity estimates from one million T cells as underestimates. Older individuals had lower TCR beta diversity per million T cells (the decline was roughly linear).

Per sample, a minimum of 6 million PBMCs were isolated. V shed 3 bases and J 5 bases; nucleotides not matched to a gene: 11. Germline V CDR1 and CDR2: SGDLS, YYNGEE. The length of the CDR3 is 16 residues. The sequenced material came from blood. This receptor was identified in a woman at least 80 years old in good health. The chain links TRBV9 to TRBJ2-3; 8 positions match TRBD2. The CDR3 DNA sequence: TGTGCCAGCAGCGCTCCCAGCGGGGGAGTAGGAGATACGCAGTATTTT. Protein sequence: CASSAPSGGVGDTQYF.